One sample yielded the 21 T cell receptor beta chains listed below, sequenced in a study of blood T cells in healthy people across ages. Sample-barcoded 5' priming and a J-beta primer mix drove a second PCR of about 6 to 12 cycles. TCRdb independently ran MiXCR on the 5' RACE reads; one entry per CDR3 protein. The sample holds about 1.4 million distinct CDR3 sequences, around 59% seen once. Sample: blood. These receptors all stem from a man younger than 35 in good health.

The chain is built from TRBV6-5 and TRBJ1-2; D call uncertain. Deletions cut 5 bases from V and 5 bases from J, with 15 bases between. Germline CDR1 MNHEY, CDR2 SVGAGI. The CDR3 extends over 14 amino acids. The DNA for the CDR3 is TGTGCCAGCAGTCGAGAAAAGGTTGGGTATGGCTACACCTTC. Amino acid sequence: CASSREKVGYGYTF.

V usage is TRBV6-2 or TRBV6-3 and J usage is TRBJ1-6; a weak D match, TRBD1 (5 bases). CDR1 is MNHEY, CDR2 SVGEGT, per germline. V was trimmed by 4 bases and J by 8 bases, leaving 9 bases between them. This CDR3 contains 13 residues. The CDR3 loop reads CASSWDPDSPLHF. CDR3 nucleotide sequence: TGTGCCAGCAGTTGGGACCCAGATTCACCCCTCCACTTT.

The chain recombines TRBV29-1 with TRBJ2-6; D remains ambiguous. The CDR3 length is 13 residues. Trimming removed 7 bases at V and 0 bases at J, with 7 bases between. CDR1 is SQVTM, CDR2 ANQGSEA, per germline. CDR3: CSASFSGANVLTF. In nucleotides, the CDR3 is TGCAGCGCATCCTTCTCTGGGGCCAACGTCCTGACTTTC.

The chain has TRBV29-1 and TRBJ1-5; a weak D match, TRBD1 (5 bases). Trimming left V 4 bases short and J 5 bases short, with 9 bases between. This CDR3 region has 12 residues. The V gene's germline CDR1 is SQVTM and CDR2 ANQGSEA. The CDR3 nucleotides read TGCAGCGTTGCAGGGTACGATCAGCCCCAGCATTTT. This translates into CSVAGYDQPQHF. Variable domain in full (rest from reference TRBV29-1 and TRBJ1-5): SAVISQKPSRDICQRGTSLTIQCQVDSQVTMMFWYRQQPGQSLTLIATANQGSEATYESGFVIDKFPISRPNLTFSTLTVSNMSPEDSSIYLCSVAGYDQPQHFGDGTRLSIL.

The chain is built from TRBV20-1 and TRBJ2-7, with 7 bases that match TRBD2. There are 11 residues in the CDR3. Germline loops: CDR1 DFQATT, CDR2 SNEGSKA (reference sequence). Here the CDR3 DNA reads TGCAGCGCCGGCCGGGGAGGGGAGCAGTACTTC. Translating gives CSAGRGGEQYF.

The chain joins TRBV4-3 to TRBJ1-3; TRBD1 agrees at 10 bases. Losses at the gene ends were 3 bases for V and 2 bases for J; bases not matched to a gene: 4. Germline V lookup: CDR1 LGHNA, CDR2 YSLEER. This CDR3 has 16 amino acids. This chain's CDR3 is CASSQDGQGAGNTIYF. CDR3 nucleotide sequence: TGCGCCAGCAGCCAGGACGGACAGGGGGCTGGAAACACCATATATTTT.

This chain uses TRBV27 with TRBJ2-3, with 9 bases lining up with TRBD1. V lost 2 bases and J lost 5; bases outside the gene matches: 5. Germline assignment: CDR1 MNHEY and CDR2 SMNVEV (reference sequence). CDR3 size: 15 residues. The CDR3 nucleotides read TGTGCCAGCAGTTTAGGGACAGGGCCTAGAGATACGCAGTATTTT. Protein: CASSLGTGPRDTQYF.

V is TRBV20-1 and J is TRBJ2-7, with D hard to call. The CDR3 extends over 13 amino acids. V shed 4 bases and J shed 2 bases, with 12 bases lying between them. In germline, CDR1 is DFQATT, CDR2 SNEGSKA (reference sequence). The CDR3 coding sequence is TGCAGTGCTATGGCCGGACCAACCTACGAGCAGTACTTC. Translated, it gives CSAMAGPTYEQYF.

The V gene is TRBV6-4, the J gene TRBJ1-6; TRBD1 is a possible D gene (5 bases). Trimming removed 2 bases from V and 11 bases from J, with 7 bases in between. Germline V lookup: CDR1 MRHNA, CDR2 SNTAGT. The CDR3 has 12 amino acids. The CDR3, as DNA: TGTGCCAGCAGTGACGGGGGACCACCCCTCCACTTT. Its protein is CASSDGGPPLHF.

The J gene is TRBJ2-7, the V gene TRBV6-6; weak D call: TRBD2 (6 bases). The germline gives CDR1 MNHNY, CDR2 SVGAGI (reference sequence). The CDR3 runs 14 residues. Deletions cut 0 bases from V and 3 bases from J, with 9 bases between. The CDR3 reads CASSYSIADYEQYF. The CDR3 DNA reads as TGTGCCAGCAGTTACTCGATAGCGGACTACGAGCAGTACTTC.

This clonotype was detected a few times. The rearrangement links TRBV10-3 to TRBJ2-1; 7 bases agree with TRBD2. The CDR3 loop spans 13 amino acids. V was pared by 2 bases and J by 7 bases, with 2 bases of the junction left unmatched. The germline V gene encodes CDR1 ENHRY and CDR2 SYGVKD. The chain's CDR3 is CAISEASGNEQFF. CDR3 in DNA: TGTGCCATCAGTGAGGCTAGCGGTAATGAGCAGTTCTTC.

V usage is TRBV25-1 and J usage is TRBJ2-3; D uncertain. CDR1 MGHDK and CDR2 SYGVNS come from the germline V gene. The V gene lost 3 bases and the J gene lost 2 bases, with 9 bases spanning the gap. There are 14 residues in the CDR3. CDR3 nucleotides: TGTGCCAGCAGTGACCCCTCAATCACAGATACGCAGTATTTT. This codes for CASSDPSITDTQYF.

This clonotype occurred once. The chain joins TRBV10-3 to TRBJ2-7; 7 bases agree with TRBD1. The J segment lost 3 bases and the V segment lost 6 bases, leaving 8 bases of the junction unmatched. This CDR3 region has 14 residues. CDR1 ENHRY and CDR2 SYGVKD come from the germline V gene. CDR3 in DNA: TGTGCCATCAGACTTGACGGGACAGTCTACGAGCAGTACTTC. Its translation: CAIRLDGTVYEQYF.

The rearrangement links TRBV27 to TRBJ2-6; D remains unclear. The V gene's germline CDR1 is MNHEY and CDR2 SMNVEV (reference sequence). Trimming left V 3 bases short and J 4 bases short, with 10 bases between. This CDR3 contains 15 residues. The CDR3 DNA sequence: TGTGCCAGCAGTTTTGGACCATCGGGGGCCAACGTCCTGACTTTC. It encodes CASSFGPSGANVLTF.

The chain joins TRBV7-2 to TRBJ2-3, with 9 bases identical to TRBD2. Germline V CDR1 and CDR2: SGHTA, FQGNSA. This CDR3 contains 16 residues. Losses at the gene ends were 1 base for V and 3 bases for J; bases not matched to a gene: 5. The CDR3 DNA follows: TGTGCCAGCAGCTTAGAAGCTAGCGGGGTAACAGATACGCAGTATTTT. Protein product: CASSLEASGVTDTQYF. Full variable domain (outside the CDR3, taken from reference TRBV7-2 and TRBJ2-3): GAGVSQSPSNKVTEKGKDVELRCDPISGHTALYWYRQSLGQGLEFLIYFQGNSAPDKSGLPSDRFSAERTGGSVSTLTIQRTQQEDSAVYLCASSLEASGVTDTQYFGPGTRLTVL.

In this sample, this clonotype turned up a few times. The chain links TRBV18 to TRBJ2-1; tentative D call: TRBD2 (5 bases). V was clipped by 0 bases and J by 1 base, with 7 bases between them. The CDR3 extends over 15 amino acids. Germline-derived CDR1 and CDR2 are KGHSH and LQKENI. Written as DNA, the CDR3 is TGTGCCAGCTCACCACCCAGAGGGTCCTACAATGAGCAGTTCTTC. Translation gives CASSPPRGSYNEQFF.

The V and J genes are TRBV15 and TRBJ2-5, with D perhaps TRBD2 (5 bases). This CDR3 comprises 15 residues. Trimming stripped 0 bases from V and 2 bases from J, with 10 bases between. Germline V gene lookup returns CDR1 LNHNV and CDR2 YYDKDF (reference sequence). Here the CDR3 reads CATSRDGELQETQYF. In DNA form, the CDR3 reads TGTGCCACCAGCAGAGATGGGGAGCTGCAAGAGACCCAGTACTTC.

The V call is TRBV29-1, the J call TRBJ2-1; no definite D call. In germline, CDR1 is SQVTM, CDR2 ANQGSEA. The CDR3 spans 14 residues. Trimming removed 7 bases from V and 7 bases from J, with 20 bases in between. Here the CDR3 reads CSGLSARVKNEQFF. The CDR3 nucleotides read TGCAGCGGACTTAGTGCTAGGGTGAAGAATGAGCAGTTCTTC.

This clonotype was seen a few times. The gene calls are TRBV10-3 and TRBJ2-7, with D tentatively TRBD1 or TRBD2 (5 bases each). Trimming stripped 8 bases from V and 5 bases from J, with 13 bases between. This CDR3 comprises 12 residues. Germline values: CDR1 ENHRY, CDR2 SYGVKD. The CDR3 DNA is TGTGCCATCGGAGGCAGGGCTGACGAGCAGTACTTC. This gives the protein CAIGGRADEQYF.

V and J are TRBV20-1 and TRBJ1-2, with D unresolved. The germline CDR1 and CDR2 sequences are DFQATT and SNEGSKA (reference sequence). This CDR3 region has 14 residues. Trimming took 4 bases from V and 2 from J, leaving 14 bases between them. CDR3 protein: CSATPSFLNYGYTF. Written as DNA, the CDR3 is TGCAGTGCTACTCCCTCGTTCCTAAACTATGGCTACACCTTC.

CDR3 in amino acids: CASSSDNDVVYEQYF. CDR3 coding DNA: TGTGCCAGCAGCTCCGACAACGATGTGGTTTACGAGCAGTACTTC. This rearrangement joins TRBV7-2 to TRBJ2-7; D remains ambiguous. Trimming stripped 4 bases from V and 4 bases from J, with 17 bases between. This CDR3 has 15 residues. Germline V gives CDR1 SGHTA, CDR2 FQGNSA.